A single sample is the source of the 5 T cell receptor beta chains below, sequenced in a study of shared clonotypes between healthy human individuals. The table came from immunoSEQ multiplex PCR; TCRdb's copy has only in-frame clones and leaves some out. Altogether roughly 2.6 million clones are present, around 90% being singletons, with the ten largest covering roughly 0.14%. Sequenced: naive CD4+ T cells sorted from blood. Subset of the sample: CD45RA+ positively selected. These TCRs come from a man younger than 35 in good health.

V and J are TRBV5-1 and TRBJ1-6, with 9 bases aligning to TRBD1. The length of the CDR3 is 16 residues. Trimming took 4 bases from V and 2 from J; bases not matched to a gene: 4. Germline assignment: CDR1 SGHRS and CDR2 YFSETQ. CDR3: CASSLTGGAYNSPLHF. Here the CDR3 DNA reads TGCGCCAGCAGCCTCACAGGGGGCGCCTATAATTCACCCCTCCACTTT.

The rearrangement uses TRBV9 and TRBJ1-5, with a tentative D call TRBD1 (5 bases). Germline V gene data show CDR1 as SGDLS and CDR2 as YYNGEE. The CDR3 sequence is 14 residues long. The germline V and J ends were trimmed by 4 bases and 7 bases, with 15 bases remaining between them. The CDR3 DNA sequence: TGTGCCAGCAGCTCAGAGGGGTCGGGACAGCCCCAGCATTTT. Translated, it gives CASSSEGSGQPQHF. Drawing the rest from reference TRBV9 and TRBJ1-5, the complete variable domain is DSGVTQTPKHLITATGQRVTLRCSPRSGDLSVYWYQQSLDQGLQFLIQYYNGEERAKGNILERFSAQQFPDLHSELNLSSLELGDSALYFCASSSEGSGQPQHFGDGTRLSIL.

The chain couples TRBV18 to TRBJ1-3; D may be TRBD1 (6 bases). This CDR3 contains 15 residues. CDR1 and CDR2 from the germline V gene are KGHSH and LQKENI. Deletions cut 3 bases from V and 1 base from J, with 10 bases between. DNA for the CDR3: TGTGCCAGCTCACCTTCGGGACAATCTGGAAACACCATATATTTT. This sequence encodes CASSPSGQSGNTIYF.

The chain couples TRBV4-1 to TRBJ1-2; maybe TRBD1 (5 bases). V lost 1 base, J lost 3 bases, and 9 bases lay in between. Germline CDR1 reads MGHRA; CDR2 reads YSYEKL. The CDR3 extends over 14 amino acids. The CDR3 sequence is CASSQVVRDYGYTF. CDR3 bases: TGCGCCAGCAGCCAAGTGGTCAGGGACTATGGCTACACCTTC.

Details on this clone: Other DNA sequences within the sample encode an identical CDR3. The V gene is TRBV20-1, the J gene TRBJ1-4; D is unclear. V was trimmed by 2 bases and J by 5 bases, leaving 3 bases between them. This CDR3 region has 11 residues. The V gene's germline CDR1 is DFQATT and CDR2 SNEGSKA (reference sequence). The CDR3 coding sequence is TGCAGTGCTAGACGGAATGAAAAACTGTTTTTT. It specifies CSARRNEKLFF.